This TCR beta chain is drawn from a study of siplizumab effects on memory and regulatory T cells. Points on this clone: What it binds is not known.

Broader study findings: The study found that mappable alloreactive CD4+ clones averaged around 69% Treg-derived with siplizumab and 25% to 30% in controls. Some alloreactive sequences were traceable to unstimulated CD4+ memory cells, and siplizumab significantly reduced them. Unstimulated naive T cells seemed to show more diversity than memory cells did, and they also seemed to be among the major contributors to the alloresponse.

Per sample, the assay covered 10^5 or so TCR templates. The data were produced by immunoSEQ multiplex PCR, yet TCRdb's version contains in-frame clones alone and is incomplete. The sample lists over 85,000 clones, just under 95% seen once, with under 1.5% in the top ten. V gave up 2 bases and J gave up 11 bases; unmatched junction bases: 7. CDR1 SGHDN and CDR2 FVKESK come from the germline V gene. This CDR3 comprises 13 residues. The receptor's source is a human donor in good health. Specimen: CD4+ T cells sorted from blood. This chain links TRBV14 with TRBJ2-7; 9 bases match TRBD1. CDR3 protein: CASSQLDRGVKYF. The CDR3 region has the DNA TGTGCCAGCAGCCAACTGGACAGGGGAGTTAAGTACTTC.